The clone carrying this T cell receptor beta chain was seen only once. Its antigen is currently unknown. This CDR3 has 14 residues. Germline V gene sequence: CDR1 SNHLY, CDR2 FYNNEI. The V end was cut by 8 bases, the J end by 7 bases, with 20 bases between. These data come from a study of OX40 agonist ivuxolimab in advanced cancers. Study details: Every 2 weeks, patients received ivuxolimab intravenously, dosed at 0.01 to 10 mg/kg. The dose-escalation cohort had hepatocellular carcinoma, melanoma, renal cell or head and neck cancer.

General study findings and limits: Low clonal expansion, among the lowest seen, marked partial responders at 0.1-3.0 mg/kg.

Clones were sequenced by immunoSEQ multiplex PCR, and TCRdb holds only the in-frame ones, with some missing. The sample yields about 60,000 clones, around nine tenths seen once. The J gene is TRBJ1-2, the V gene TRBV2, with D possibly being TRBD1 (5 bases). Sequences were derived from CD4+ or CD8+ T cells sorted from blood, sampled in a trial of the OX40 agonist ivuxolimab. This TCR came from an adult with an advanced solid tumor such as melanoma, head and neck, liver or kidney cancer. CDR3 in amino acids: CASLSGTGRSGYTF. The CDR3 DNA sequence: TGTGCCAGCCTGTCGGGGACGGGTCGATCTGGCTACACCTTC.